Following are 8 T cell receptor beta chains from one sample sequenced in a study of blood T cells in healthy people across ages. It was with a sample-barcoded 5' primer and a J-beta primer mix that a second PCR of roughly 6 to 12 cycles was run. TCRdb analysed the 5' RACE reads with MiXCR anew, one entry per CDR3 protein. The table has under 950,000 distinct CDR3 sequences, about 20% seen once. The sequenced sample consisted of blood. The receptor set was obtained from a man in his 70s in good health.

The chain is built from TRBV3-1 and TRBJ2-3, with 8 nucleotides matching TRBD2. V lost 3 bases, J lost 4 bases, and 3 bases stayed unmatched. Germline assignment: CDR1 LGHDT and CDR2 YNNKEL (reference sequence). This CDR3 is 14 amino acids long. In DNA form, the CDR3 reads TGTGCCAGCAGCCACGGCGGGAGGTCAGATACGCAGTATTTT. Its translation: CASSHGGRSDTQYF.

This clonotype has a count of ten or more. The chain has TRBV12-3 or TRBV12-4 and TRBJ1-1; TRBD1 might be the D (6 bases). The CDR3 runs to 13 residues. V lost 6 bases to trimming and J lost 1 base, with 9 bases between them. CDR3 coding DNA: TGTGCCAGCAGCTGGGGGCGGAACACTGAAGCTTTCTTT. It translates to CASSWGRNTEAFF.

There are a few counts of this clonotype. J is TRBJ2-7 and V is TRBV12-3 or TRBV12-4, with D tentatively TRBD1 or TRBD2 (5 bases each). The CDR3 extends over 13 amino acids. Trimming cost V 3 bases and J 2 bases, with 8 bases left between them. The CDR3 sequence: CASSFGATYEQYF. The CDR3 coding sequence is TGTGCCAGCAGTTTCGGGGCGACCTACGAGCAGTACTTC.

This clonotype was found a few times. The chain recombines TRBV7-2 with TRBJ2-1; 9 positions agree with TRBD1. V shed 3 bases and J 2 bases; nucleotides not matched to a gene: 5. Germline V gene sequence: CDR1 SGHTA, CDR2 FQGNSA. The CDR3 loop spans 16 amino acids. The CDR3 spells CASSFSRDRAYNEQFF. For the CDR3, the DNA is TGTGCCAGCAGCTTTTCCCGGGACAGGGCCTACAATGAGCAGTTCTTC.

The chain links TRBV27 to TRBJ2-6, with no clear D. In germline, CDR1 is MNHEY, CDR2 SMNVEV (reference sequence). Trimming pared 7 bases from V and 1 base from J, leaving 14 bases between. The CDR3 has 16 amino acids. The CDR3 nucleotides read TGTGCCAGCACCAACGGCGTTTCTTCTGGGGCCAACGTCCTGACTTTC. Translating it yields CASTNGVSSGANVLTF.

This clonotype was recorded at least ten times. The V call is TRBV12-3 or TRBV12-4, the J call TRBJ1-6, with D maybe TRBD1 (5 bases). The CDR3 is 16 amino acids. V was shortened by 7 bases and J by 7 bases, with 20 bases between the two germline ends. CDR3 sequence reads: CASNSAEGSSNSPLHF. Written as DNA, the CDR3 is TGTGCCAGCAACAGTGCGGAGGGGAGTTCCAATTCACCCCTCCACTTT.

In its sample, this clonotype was seen a few times. V gene TRBV7-6 combines with J gene TRBJ2-5; D not certain. The J call may be mistaken, given a closer DNA end match to TRBJ2-1. Germline V lookup: CDR1 SGHVS, CDR2 FNYEAQ. The CDR3 covers 14 residues. The CDR3 region is CASSLVSQRSEQFF. The CDR3 DNA is TGTGCCAGCAGCTTAGTTTCCCAGCGTAGTGAGCAGTTCTTC.

This clonotype came up a few times. The V call is TRBV12-3 or TRBV12-4, the J call TRBJ2-4; 9 bases are shared with TRBD1. Trimming at V came to 7 bases and at J to 1 base, leaving 11 bases not matched to a gene. The CDR3 contains 17 residues. The CDR3 nucleotides read TGTGCCAGCACCCCGGGACAGGGATATGGGGCCAAAAACATTCAGTACTTC. Protein: CASTPGQGYGAKNIQYF.